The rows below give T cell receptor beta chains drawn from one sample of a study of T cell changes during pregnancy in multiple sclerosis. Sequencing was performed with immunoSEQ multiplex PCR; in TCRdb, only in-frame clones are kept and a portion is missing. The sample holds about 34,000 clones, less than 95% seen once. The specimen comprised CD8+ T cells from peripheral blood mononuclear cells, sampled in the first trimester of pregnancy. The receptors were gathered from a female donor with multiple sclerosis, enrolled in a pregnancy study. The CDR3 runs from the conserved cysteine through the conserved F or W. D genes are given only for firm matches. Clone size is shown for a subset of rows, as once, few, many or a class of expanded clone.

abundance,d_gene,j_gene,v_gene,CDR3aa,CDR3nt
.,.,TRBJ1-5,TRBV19,CASSIQGSRQPQHF,TGTGCCAGTAGTATACAGGGTAGTCGACAGCCCCAGCATTTT
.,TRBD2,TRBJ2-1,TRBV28,CASHLLAGGPSSYNEQFF,TGTGCCAGTCACTTACTAGCGGGAGGCCCGAGCTCCTACAATGAGCAGTTCTTC
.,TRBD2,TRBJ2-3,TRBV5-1,CASSLDTGLAGGDTQYF,TGCGCCAGCAGCTTGGATACGGGACTAGCGGGAGGGGATACGCAGTATTTT
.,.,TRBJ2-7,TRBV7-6,CASSLAPTTFSYEQYF,TGTGCCAGCAGCTTAGCGCCGACAACCTTCTCCTACGAGCAGTACTTC
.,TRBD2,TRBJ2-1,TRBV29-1,CSVGGTRNNEQFF,TGCAGCGTTGGGGGGACTAGGAACAATGAGCAGTTCTTC
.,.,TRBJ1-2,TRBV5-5,CASSLEGGSHYGYTF,TGTGCCAGCAGCTTGGAGGGGGGGAGCCACTATGGCTACACCTTC
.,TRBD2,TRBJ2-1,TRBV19,CASTLTSGSSYNEQFF,TGTGCCAGTACCCTGACTAGCGGGAGCTCCTACAATGAGCAGTTCTTC
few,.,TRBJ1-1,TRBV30,CAWSVWGAEAFF,TGTGCCTGGAGTGTGTGGGGAGCTGAAGCTTTCTTT
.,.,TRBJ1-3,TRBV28,CASSFTGTGNTIYF,TGTGCCAGCAGTTTCACAGGGACTGGAAACACCATATATTTT
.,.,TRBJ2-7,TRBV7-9,CASSLSSQYYEQYF,TGTGCCAGCAGCTTATCCTCTCAGTACTACGAGCAGTACTTC
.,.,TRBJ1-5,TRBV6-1,CATTDLFSNQPQHF,TGTGCCACGACAGATTTGTTTAGCAATCAGCCCCAGCATTTT
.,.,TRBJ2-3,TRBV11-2,CASSLGTGLTDTQYF,TGTGCCAGCAGCTTAGGTACAGGGCTTACAGATACGCAGTATTTT
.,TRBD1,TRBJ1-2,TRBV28,CASRIGTGNTYGYTF,TGTGCCAGCAGAATCGGGACAGGAAACACCTATGGCTACACCTTC
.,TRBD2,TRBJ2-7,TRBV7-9,CASRAGDSYEQYF,TGTGCCAGCAGGGCGGGGGACTCCTACGAGCAGTACTTC
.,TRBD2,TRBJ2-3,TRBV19,CASSLSSGSDTQYF,TGTGCCAGTAGTCTCTCAAGCGGGAGCGATACGCAGTATTTT
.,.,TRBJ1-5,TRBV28,CASGRGNQPQHF,TGTGCCAGCGGGCGGGGCAATCAGCCCCAGCATTTT
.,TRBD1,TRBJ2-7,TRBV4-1,CASSQDPGTGAYEQYF,TGCGCCAGCAGCCAAGATCCAGGGACAGGGGCCTACGAGCAGTACTTC
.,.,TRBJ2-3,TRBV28,CASSPRGAGHTDTQYF,TGTGCCAGCAGTCCCCGCGGAGCGGGACACACAGATACGCAGTATTTT
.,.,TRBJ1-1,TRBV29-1,CSVAEGTSNAAFF,TGCAGCGTTGCGGAAGGGACAAGCAACGCAGCTTTCTTT
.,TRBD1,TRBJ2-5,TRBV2,CASRQLSGTEQETQYF,TGTGCCAGCAGACAACTTTCAGGGACAGAGCAAGAGACCCAGTACTTC
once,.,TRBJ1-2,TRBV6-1,CASRSGTSLNYGYTF,TGTGCCAGCAGGTCGGGGACATCACTTAACTATGGCTACACCTTC
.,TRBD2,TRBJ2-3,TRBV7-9,CASSSLAGRTDTQYF,TGTGCCAGCAGCTCGTTAGCGGGACGAACAGATACGCAGTATTTT
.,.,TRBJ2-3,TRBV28,CASSLPPLLGASTDTQYF,TGTGCCAGCAGTTTACCCCCCTTGTTGGGGGCTAGCACAGATACGCAGTATTTT
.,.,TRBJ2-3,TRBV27,CASSLTPLIATDTQYF,TGTGCCAGCAGTTTAACCCCACTGATAGCCACAGATACGCAGTATTTT
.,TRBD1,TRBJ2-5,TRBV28,CASSITSGTAYGETQYF,TGTGCCAGCAGTATCACCTCCGGGACAGCCTACGGGGAGACCCAGTACTTC
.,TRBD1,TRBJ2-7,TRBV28,CASSLSGQPIEQYF,TGTGCCAGCAGTTTATCGGGACAGCCAATCGAGCAGTACTTC
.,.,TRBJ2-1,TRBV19,CASSIRDTVFNEQFF,TGTGCCAGTAGTATAAGGGACACCGTTTTCAATGAGCAGTTCTTC
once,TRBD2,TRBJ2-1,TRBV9,CASSARGSHPDPGTSHYNEQFF,TGTGCCAGCAGCGCCAGGGGTTCCCACCCGGACCCTGGGACTAGTCACTACAATGAGCAGTTCTTC
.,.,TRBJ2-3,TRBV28,CASSLTGLAGLDTQYF,TGTGCCAGCAGTTTAACCGGACTGGCTGGTTTAGATACGCAGTATTTT
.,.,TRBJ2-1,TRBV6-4,CASSDFTGKQFF,TGTGCCAGCAGTGACTTTACGGGAAAGCAGTTCTTC
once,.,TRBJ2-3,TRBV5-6,CASSLYGGGTDTQYF,TGTGCCAGCAGCTTGTACGGCGGGGGCACAGATACGCAGTATTTT
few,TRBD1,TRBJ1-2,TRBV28,CASSRGQVTYGYTF,TGTGCCAGCAGCCGAGGACAGGTCACCTATGGCTACACCTTC
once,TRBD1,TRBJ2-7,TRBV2,CASSGRQGAYSMYEQYF,TGTGCCAGCAGTGGACGACAGGGGGCGTACTCCATGTACGAGCAGTACTTC
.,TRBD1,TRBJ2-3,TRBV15,CATSSFSTGHVVDTQYF,TGTGCCACCAGCAGCTTTTCGACAGGGCATGTAGTAGATACGCAGTATTTT
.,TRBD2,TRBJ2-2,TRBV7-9,CASNSGLAASPGELFF,TGTGCCAGCAATTCTGGACTAGCGGCTTCACCGGGGGAGCTGTTTTTT
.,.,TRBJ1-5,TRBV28,CASSLRLDSNQPQHF,TGTGCCAGCAGTTTGAGGTTGGATAGCAATCAGCCCCAGCATTTT
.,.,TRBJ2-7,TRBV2,CASREGGYPYEQYF,TGTGCCAGCAGAGAGGGGGGGTACCCCTACGAGCAGTACTTC
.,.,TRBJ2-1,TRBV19,CASRPGGDFNEQFF,TGTGCCAGTAGGCCCGGTGGAGATTTCAATGAGCAGTTCTTC
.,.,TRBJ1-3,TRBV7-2,CASSPVTGTGNTIYF,TGTGCCAGCAGCCCAGTGACAGGAACTGGAAACACCATATATTTT
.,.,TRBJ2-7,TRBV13,CASSSPTPSYEQYF,TGTGCCAGCAGCTCCCCGACACCCTCCTACGAGCAGTACTTC
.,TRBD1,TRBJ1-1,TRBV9,CASSAGTALPNTEAFF,TGTGCCAGCAGCGCTGGGACAGCTCTACCGAACACTGAAGCTTTCTTT
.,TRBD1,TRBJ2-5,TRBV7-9,CASSLVGTGPGETQYF,TGTGCCAGCAGCTTAGTCGGGACAGGGCCGGGAGAGACCCAGTACTTC
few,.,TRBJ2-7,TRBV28,CASSLVAGPFYEQYF,TGTGCCAGCAGTTTAGTGGCGGGCCCTTTCTACGAGCAGTACTTC